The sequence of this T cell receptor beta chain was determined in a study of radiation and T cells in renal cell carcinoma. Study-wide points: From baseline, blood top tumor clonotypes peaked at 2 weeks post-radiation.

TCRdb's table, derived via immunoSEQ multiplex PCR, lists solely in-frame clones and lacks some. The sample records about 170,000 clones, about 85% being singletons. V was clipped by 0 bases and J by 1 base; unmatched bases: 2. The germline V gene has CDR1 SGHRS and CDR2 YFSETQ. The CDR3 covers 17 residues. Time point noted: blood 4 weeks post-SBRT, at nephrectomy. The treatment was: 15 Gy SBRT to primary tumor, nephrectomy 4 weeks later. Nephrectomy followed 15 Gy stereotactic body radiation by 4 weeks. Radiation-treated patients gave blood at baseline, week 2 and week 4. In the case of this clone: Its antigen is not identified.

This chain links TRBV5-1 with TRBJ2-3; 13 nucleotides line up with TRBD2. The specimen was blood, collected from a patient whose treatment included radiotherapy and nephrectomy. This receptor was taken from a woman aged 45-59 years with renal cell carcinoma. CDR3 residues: CASSLGGLAGGTDTQYF. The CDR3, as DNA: TGCGCCAGCAGCTTGGGTGGACTAGCGGGGGGCACAGATACGCAGTATTTT.